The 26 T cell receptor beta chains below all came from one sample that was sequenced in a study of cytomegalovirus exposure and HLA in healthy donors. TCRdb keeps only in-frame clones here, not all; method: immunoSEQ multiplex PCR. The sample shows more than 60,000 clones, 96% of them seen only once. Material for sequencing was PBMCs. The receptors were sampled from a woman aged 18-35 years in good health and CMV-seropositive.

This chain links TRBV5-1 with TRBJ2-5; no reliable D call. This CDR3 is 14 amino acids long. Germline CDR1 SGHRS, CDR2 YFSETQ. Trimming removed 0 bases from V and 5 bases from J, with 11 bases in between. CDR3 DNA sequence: TGCGCCAGCAGCTTGGTTTCGGGTGTCGAGACCCAGTACTTC. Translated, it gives CASSLVSGVETQYF.

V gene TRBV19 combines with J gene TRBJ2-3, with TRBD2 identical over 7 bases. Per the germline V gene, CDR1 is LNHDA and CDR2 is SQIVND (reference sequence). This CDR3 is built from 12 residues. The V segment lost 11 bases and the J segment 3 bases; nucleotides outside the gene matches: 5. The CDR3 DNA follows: TGTGCCGTAGGGGACTATACAGATACGCAGTATTTT. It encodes CAVGDYTDTQYF.

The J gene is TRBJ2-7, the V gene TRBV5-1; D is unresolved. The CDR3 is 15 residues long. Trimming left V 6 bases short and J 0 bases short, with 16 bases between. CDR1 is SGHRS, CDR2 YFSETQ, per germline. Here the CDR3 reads CASKADKALSYEQYF. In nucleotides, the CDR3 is TGCGCCAGCAAAGCCGACAAGGCCCTCTCCTACGAGCAGTACTTC. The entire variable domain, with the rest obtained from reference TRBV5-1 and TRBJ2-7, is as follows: KAGVTQTPRYLIKTRGQQVTLSCSPISGHRSVSWYQQTPGQGLQFLFEYFSETQRNKGNFPGRFSGRQFSNSRSEMNVSTLELGDSALYLCASKADKALSYEQYFGPGTRLTVT.

CDR3 region: CASSDSPRGWETQYF. Here the CDR3 DNA reads TGTGCCAGCAGTGATTCACCCCGAGGTTGGGAGACCCAGTACTTC. V and J are TRBV28 and TRBJ2-5; D gene uncertain. Germline V gene sequence: CDR1 MDHEN, CDR2 SYDVKM. The CDR3 spans 15 residues. V was cut by 5 bases and J by 5 bases, with 18 bases left in between.

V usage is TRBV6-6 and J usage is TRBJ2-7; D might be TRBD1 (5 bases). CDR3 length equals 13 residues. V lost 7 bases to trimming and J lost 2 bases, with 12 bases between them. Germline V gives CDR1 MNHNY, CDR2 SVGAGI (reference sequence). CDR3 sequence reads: CASTVGDTYEQYF. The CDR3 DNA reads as TGTGCCAGCACCGTAGGGGATACCTACGAGCAGTACTTC.

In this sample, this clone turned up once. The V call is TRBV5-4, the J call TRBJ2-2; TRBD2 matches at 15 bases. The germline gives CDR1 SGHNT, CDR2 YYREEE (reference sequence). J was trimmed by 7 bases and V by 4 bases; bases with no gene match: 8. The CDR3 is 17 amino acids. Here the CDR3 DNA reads TGTGCCAGCAGCCGAGAGGGACTAGCGGGAGGAAACGGGGAGCTGTTTTTT. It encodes CASSREGLAGGNGELFF.

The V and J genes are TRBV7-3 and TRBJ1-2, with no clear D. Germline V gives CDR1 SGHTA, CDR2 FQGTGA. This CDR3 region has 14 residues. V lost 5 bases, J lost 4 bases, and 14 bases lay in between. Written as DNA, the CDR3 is TGTGCCAGCAGCCCCGGAGGCAGTGGCTATGGCTACACCTTC. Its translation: CASSPGGSGYGYTF.

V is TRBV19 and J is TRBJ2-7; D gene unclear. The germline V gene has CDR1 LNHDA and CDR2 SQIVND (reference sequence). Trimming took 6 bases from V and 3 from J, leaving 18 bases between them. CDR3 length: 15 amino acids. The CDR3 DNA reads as TGTGCCAGTAGCTCCGCCATACCTCAACTCTACGAGCAGTACTTC. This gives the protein CASSSAIPQLYEQYF.

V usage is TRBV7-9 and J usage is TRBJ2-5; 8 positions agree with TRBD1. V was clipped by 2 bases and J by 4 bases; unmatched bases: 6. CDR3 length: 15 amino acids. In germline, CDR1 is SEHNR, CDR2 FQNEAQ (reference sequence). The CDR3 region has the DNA TGTGCCAGCAGCTTAACCGACAGGGGCCGAGAGACCCAGTACTTC. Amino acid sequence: CASSLTDRGRETQYF. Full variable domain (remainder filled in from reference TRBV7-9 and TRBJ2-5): DTGVSQNPRHKITKRGQNVTFRCDPISEHNRLYWYRQTLGQGPEFLTYFQNEAQLEKSRLLSDRFSAERPKGSFSTLEIQRTEQGDSAMYLCASSLTDRGRETQYFGPGTRLLVL.

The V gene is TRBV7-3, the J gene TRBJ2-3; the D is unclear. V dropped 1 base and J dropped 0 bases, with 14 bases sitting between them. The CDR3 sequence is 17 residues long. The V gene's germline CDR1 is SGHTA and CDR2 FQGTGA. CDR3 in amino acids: CASSLRSRIASTDTQYF. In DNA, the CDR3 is TGTGCCAGCAGCTTAAGGTCGCGTATCGCTAGCACAGATACGCAGTATTTT.

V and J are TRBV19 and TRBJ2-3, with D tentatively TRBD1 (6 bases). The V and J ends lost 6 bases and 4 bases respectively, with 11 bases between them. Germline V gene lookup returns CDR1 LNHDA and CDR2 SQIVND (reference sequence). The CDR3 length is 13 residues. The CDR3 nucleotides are TGTGCCAGTAGCAGACAGGTACCAGATACGCAGTATTTT. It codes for CASSRQVPDTQYF.

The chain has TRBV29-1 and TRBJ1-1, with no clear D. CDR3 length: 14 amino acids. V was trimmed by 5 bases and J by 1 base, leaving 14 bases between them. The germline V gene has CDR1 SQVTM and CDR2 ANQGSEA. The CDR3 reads CSVRIGTSNTEAFF. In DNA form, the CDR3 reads TGCAGCGTTCGAATTGGCACCTCGAACACTGAAGCTTTCTTT.

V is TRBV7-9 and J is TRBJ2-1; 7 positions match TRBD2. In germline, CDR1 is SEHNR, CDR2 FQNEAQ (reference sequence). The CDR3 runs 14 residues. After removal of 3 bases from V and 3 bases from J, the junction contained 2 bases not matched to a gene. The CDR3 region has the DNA TGTGCCAGCAGCTTCGGGGGGAACTACAATGAGCAGTTCTTC. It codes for CASSFGGNYNEQFF.

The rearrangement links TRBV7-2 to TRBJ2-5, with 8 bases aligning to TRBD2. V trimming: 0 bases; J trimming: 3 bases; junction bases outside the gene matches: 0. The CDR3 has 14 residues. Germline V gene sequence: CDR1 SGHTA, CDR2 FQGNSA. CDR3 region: CASSLASGKETQYF. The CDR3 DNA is TGTGCCAGCAGCTTAGCTAGCGGGAAAGAGACCCAGTACTTC.

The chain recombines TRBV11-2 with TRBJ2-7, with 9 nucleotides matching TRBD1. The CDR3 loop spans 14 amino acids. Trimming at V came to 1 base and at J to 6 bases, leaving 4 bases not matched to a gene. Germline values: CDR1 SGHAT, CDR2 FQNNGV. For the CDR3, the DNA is TGTGCCAGCAGCTTAGGGACAGGGGAGTTCGAGCAGTACTTC. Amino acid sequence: CASSLGTGEFEQYF.

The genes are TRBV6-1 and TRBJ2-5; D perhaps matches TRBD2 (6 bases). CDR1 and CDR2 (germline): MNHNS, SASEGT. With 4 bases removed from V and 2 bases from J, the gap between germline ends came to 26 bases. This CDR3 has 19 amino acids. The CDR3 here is CASSARLISRASVQETQYF. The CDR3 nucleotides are TGTGCCAGCAGTGCTCGGTTGATTTCCAGGGCTAGCGTTCAAGAGACCCAGTACTTC.

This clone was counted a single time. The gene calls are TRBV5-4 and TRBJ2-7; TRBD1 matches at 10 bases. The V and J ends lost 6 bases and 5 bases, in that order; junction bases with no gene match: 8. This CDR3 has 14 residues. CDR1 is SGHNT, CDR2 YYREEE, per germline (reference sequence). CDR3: CASIPGQGFNEQYF. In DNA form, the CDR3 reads TGTGCCAGCATTCCGGGACAGGGGTTCAACGAGCAGTACTTC.

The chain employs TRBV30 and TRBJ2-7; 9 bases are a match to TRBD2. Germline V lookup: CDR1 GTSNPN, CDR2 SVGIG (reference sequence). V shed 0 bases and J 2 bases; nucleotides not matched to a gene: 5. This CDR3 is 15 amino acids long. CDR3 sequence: CAWSVLAGTTYEQYF. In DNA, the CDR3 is TGTGCCTGGAGTGTACTAGCGGGTACCACCTACGAGCAGTACTTC.

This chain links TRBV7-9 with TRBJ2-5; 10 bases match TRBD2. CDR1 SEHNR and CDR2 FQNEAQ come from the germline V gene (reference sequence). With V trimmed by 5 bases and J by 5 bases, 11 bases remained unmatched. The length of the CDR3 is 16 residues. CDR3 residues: CASSIPLAGGGETQYF. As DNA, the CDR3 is TGTGCCAGCAGCATACCTTTAGCGGGAGGCGGGGAGACCCAGTACTTC.

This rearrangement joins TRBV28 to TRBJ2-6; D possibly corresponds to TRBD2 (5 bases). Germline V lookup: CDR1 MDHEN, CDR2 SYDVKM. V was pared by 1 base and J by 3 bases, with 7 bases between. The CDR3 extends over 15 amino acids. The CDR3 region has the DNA TGTGCCAGCAGTTTATTCGGAGGTGGGGCCAACGTCCTGACTTTC. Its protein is CASSLFGGGANVLTF.

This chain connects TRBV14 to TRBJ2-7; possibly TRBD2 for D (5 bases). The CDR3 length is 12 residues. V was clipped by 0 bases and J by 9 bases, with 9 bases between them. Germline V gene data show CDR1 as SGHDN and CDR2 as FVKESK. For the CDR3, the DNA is TGTGCCAGCAGCCAAGATGCGGGTGTGCAGTACTTC. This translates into CASSQDAGVQYF.

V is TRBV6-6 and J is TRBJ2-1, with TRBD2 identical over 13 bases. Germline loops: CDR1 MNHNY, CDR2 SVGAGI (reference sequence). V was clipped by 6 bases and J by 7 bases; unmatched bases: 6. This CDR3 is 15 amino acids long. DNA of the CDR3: TGTGCCAGCAGCCCCGGGACTAGCGGGAATAATGAGCAGTTCTTC. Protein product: CASSPGTSGNNEQFF.

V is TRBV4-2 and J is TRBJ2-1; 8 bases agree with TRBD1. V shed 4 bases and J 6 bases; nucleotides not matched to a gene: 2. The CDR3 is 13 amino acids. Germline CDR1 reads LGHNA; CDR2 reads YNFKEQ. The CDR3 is CASSRGQGNEQFF. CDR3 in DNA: TGTGCCAGCAGCCGAGGACAGGGCAATGAGCAGTTCTTC.

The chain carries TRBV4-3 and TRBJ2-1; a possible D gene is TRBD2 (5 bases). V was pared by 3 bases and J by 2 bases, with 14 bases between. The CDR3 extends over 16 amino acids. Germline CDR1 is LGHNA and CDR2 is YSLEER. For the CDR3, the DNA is TGCGCCAGCAGCCACCTTGGCGGGCCCCCCTACAATGAGCAGTTCTTC. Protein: CASSHLGGPPYNEQFF.

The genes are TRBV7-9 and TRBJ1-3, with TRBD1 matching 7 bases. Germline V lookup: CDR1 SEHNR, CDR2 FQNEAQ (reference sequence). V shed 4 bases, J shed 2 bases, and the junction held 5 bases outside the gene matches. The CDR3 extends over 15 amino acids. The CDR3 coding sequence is TGTGCCAGCAGCTCGGGACAGTCCGCTGGAAACACCATATATTTT. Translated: CASSSGQSAGNTIYF. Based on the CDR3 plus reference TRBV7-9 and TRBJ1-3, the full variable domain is DTGVSQNPRHKITKRGQNVTFRCDPISEHNRLYWYRQTLGQGPEFLTYFQNEAQLEKSRLLSDRFSAERPKGSFSTLEIQRTEQGDSAMYLCASSSGQSAGNTIYFGEGSWLTVV.

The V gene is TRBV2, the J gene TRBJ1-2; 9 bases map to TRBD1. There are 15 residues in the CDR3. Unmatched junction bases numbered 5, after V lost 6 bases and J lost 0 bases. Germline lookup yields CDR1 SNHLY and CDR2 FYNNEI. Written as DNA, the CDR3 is TGTGCCAGCAGACCCGACAGGGGGGCTAACTATGGCTACACCTTC. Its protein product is CASRPDRGANYGYTF.